This TCR beta chain stems from a study of T cell responses to AZD1222 COVID-19 vaccine. General study results and limits: Baseline seropositivity characterized only a handful of AZD1222 recipients.

Trimming took off 6 bases at V and 4 bases at J, with 15 bases between the two ends. This CDR3 comprises 14 residues. CDR1 is SNHLY and CDR2 is FYNNEI in the germline V gene. Sequenced by immunoSEQ multiplex PCR; TCRdb stores in-frame clones only, minus some. The sample carries approximately 170,000 clones, more than 80% recorded once. About this clone: The antigen is not known.

This TCR came from an adult in good health. Here the sequenced sample was peripheral blood, taken on day 0 of AZD1222 vaccination. This chain joins TRBV2 and TRBJ2-5; D may be TRBD2 (5 bases). CDR3 protein: CASSRGLSLETQYF. DNA of the CDR3: TGTGCCAGCAGCAGAGGGTTATCCTTAGAGACCCAGTACTTC.